Each of the 21 T cell receptor beta chains below was sequenced from the same sample in a study of beta chain features in type 1 diabetes. Overall study findings and caveats: Among all four CD4+ subsets, Type 1 diabetes patients had TCRB CDR3s that were moderately but significantly shorter.

The antigens of these receptors remain unknown. The study reverse transcribed the entire isolated RNA, so it sequenced expressed TCRB transcripts. The repertoire was sequenced with immunoSEQ multiplex PCR; TCRdb's copy has only in-frame clones and lacks some. This sample carries about 700,000 clones, roughly 13% of them seen once, and the ten largest clones take approximately 0.022%. Sample: naive CD4+ T cells from blood. These receptors came from a young man with type 1 diabetes.

This clone has more than one count but fewer than ten. The chain recombines TRBV18 with TRBJ2-4; perhaps TRBD1 as D (5 bases). Germline V gene sequence: CDR1 KGHSH, CDR2 LQKENI. CDR3 size: 14 residues. V was trimmed by 3 bases and J by 4 bases, leaving 10 bases between them. The CDR3 DNA follows: TGTGCCAGCTCACCTCTGGACACTAAAAACATTCAGTACTTC. The encoded protein is CASSPLDTKNIQYF.

This clone was seen more than once but under ten times. Other DNA sequences in this specimen translate into the identical CDR3. The rearrangement joins TRBV19 to TRBJ1-1; D might be TRBD1 (5 bases). Trimming removed 4 bases at V and 2 bases at J, with 8 bases between. The CDR3 runs 13 residues. CDR1 is LNHDA and CDR2 is SQIVND in the germline V gene (reference sequence). CDR3 in amino acids: CASSTQGNTEAFF. The CDR3, as DNA: TGTGCCAGTAGTACCCAGGGAAACACTGAAGCTTTCTTT.

The sample holds a few counts of this clone. The V and J genes are TRBV6-1 and TRBJ2-3, with 8 bases matching TRBD2. V shed 6 bases and J 1 base; nucleotides not matched to a gene: 6. The length of the CDR3 is 15 residues. The V gene's germline CDR1 is MNHNS and CDR2 SASEGT. CDR3 region: CASRSGGEGTDTQYF. The DNA for the CDR3 is TGTGCCAGCAGGAGCGGGGGAGAAGGCACAGATACGCAGTATTTT.

This chain links TRBV4-1 with TRBJ1-5; 10 bases map to TRBD1. The trim removed 3 bases at V and 9 bases at J, leaving 8 bases unmatched. The CDR3 extends over 15 amino acids. Germline V gives CDR1 MGHRA, CDR2 YSYEKL. The CDR3 sequence: CASSHAGTGDGPQHF. Here the CDR3 DNA reads TGCGCCAGCAGCCATGCCGGGACAGGGGATGGGCCCCAGCATTTT.

The sample holds a few counts of this clone. The chain links TRBV13 to TRBJ2-7; D is undetermined. The CDR3 has 15 amino acids. With 6 bases removed from V and 2 bases from J, the gap between germline ends came to 17 bases. CDR1 and CDR2 (germline): PRHDT, FYEKMQ (reference sequence). The CDR3 nucleotides read TGTGCCAGCAGTCCCCTCTTGGCCGCCACCTACGAGCAGTACTTC. It yields the protein CASSPLLAATYEQYF.

The V gene is TRBV7-2, the J gene TRBJ2-7; D might be TRBD2 (5 bases). Trimming left V 5 bases short and J 4 bases short, with 9 bases between. The CDR3 has 12 residues. Germline CDR1 SGHTA, CDR2 FQGNSA. The CDR3 region has the DNA TGTGCCAGCAGCCCGAGCGGTTACGAGCAGTACTTC. Translation: CASSPSGYEQYF.

This sequence joins TRBV15 and TRBJ1-5, with TRBD1 as a possible D gene (5 bases). Looked up from germline, CDR1 is LNHNV and CDR2 is YYDKDF (reference sequence). The CDR3 is 14 residues long. Trimming took off 2 bases at V and 4 bases at J, with 9 bases between the two ends. The DNA for the CDR3 is TGTGCCACCAGCAGACCTGGGGGGAATCAGCCCCAGCATTTT. Translating gives CATSRPGGNQPQHF.

The V call is TRBV5-1, the J call TRBJ1-5, with D unresolved. Germline V gene data show CDR1 as SGHRS and CDR2 as YFSETQ. This CDR3 has 14 residues. Trimming took off 1 base at V and 7 bases at J, with 12 bases between the two ends. The CDR3 nucleotides read TGCGCCAGCAGCTTGACTGGGGAGGGACAGCCCCAGCATTTT. This encodes CASSLTGEGQPQHF.

This clone was seen a few times. J is TRBJ2-7 and V is TRBV9; TRBD1 agrees at 10 bases. Unmatched junction bases numbered 6, after V lost 0 bases and J lost 9 bases. The CDR3 is 14 amino acids. Germline CDR1 and CDR2: SGDLS and YYNGEE. The CDR3 loop reads CASSVADRGFGQYF. The CDR3, as DNA: TGTGCCAGCAGCGTAGCGGACAGGGGGTTCGGGCAGTACTTC.

CDR3 sequence (DNA): TGCAGCGCACGGCAGGCGGAAGGCGAGCAGTACTTC. This gives the protein CSARQAEGEQYF. The gene calls are TRBV29-1 and TRBJ2-7; no firm D call. Germline V gene lookup returns CDR1 SQVTM and CDR2 ANQGSEA. The length of the CDR3 is 12 residues. Trimming stripped 7 bases from V and 6 bases from J, with 16 bases between.

The rearrangement links TRBV7-9 to TRBJ2-2; D possibly matches TRBD1 or TRBD2 (5 bases each). CDR1 SEHNR and CDR2 FQNEAQ come from the germline V gene (reference sequence). This CDR3 is 16 amino acids long. The V end lost 5 bases, the J end lost 6 bases, and 19 bases lay between the germline ends. The chain's CDR3 is CASSPHGAVRSGELFF. In DNA form, the CDR3 reads TGTGCCAGCAGCCCCCACGGGGCTGTTAGATCCGGGGAGCTGTTTTTT.

The V call is TRBV6-5, the J call TRBJ1-6; no clear D. Germline loops: CDR1 MNHEY, CDR2 SVGAGI. This CDR3 is built from 15 residues. The V gene lost 1 base and the J gene lost 6 bases, with 10 bases spanning the gap. The CDR3 reads CASSYFGQTNSPLHF. The CDR3 coding sequence is TGTGCCAGCAGTTACTTCGGGCAGACTAATTCACCCCTCCACTTT.

The gene calls are TRBV20-1 and TRBJ1-5; D is unresolved. Trimming removed 0 bases from V and 6 bases from J, with 3 bases in between. Germline V gives CDR1 DFQATT, CDR2 SNEGSKA (reference sequence). The CDR3 length is 11 residues. CDR3 DNA: TGCAGTGCTAGAGATACTCAGCCCCAGCATTTT. The encoded protein is CSARDTQPQHF.

This clone was observed a handful of times. The CDR3 sequence: CASSAVGFPGNEQFF. The DNA for the CDR3 is TGTGCCAGCAGTGCAGTAGGGTTCCCGGGCAATGAGCAGTTCTTC. This chain uses TRBV6-1 with TRBJ2-1; D remains ambiguous. The V gene lost 4 bases and the J gene lost 6 bases, with 16 bases spanning the gap. The CDR3 has 15 amino acids. In germline, CDR1 is MNHNS, CDR2 SASEGT.

CDR3 coding DNA: TGTGCCATCAGTTCGACGGGAAGCTCCTACGAGCAGTACTTC. Its translation is CAISSTGSSYEQYF. The chain has TRBV10-3 and TRBJ2-7; D is possibly TRBD2 (5 bases). This CDR3 region has 14 residues. The V end lost 5 bases, the J end lost 0 bases, and 11 bases lay between the germline ends. The germline gives CDR1 ENHRY, CDR2 SYGVKD.

The chain recombines TRBV19 with TRBJ2-3; 7 bases align to TRBD2. The CDR3 sequence is 15 residues long. V lost 6 bases, J lost 2 bases, and 8 bases stayed unmatched. The germline V gene has CDR1 LNHDA and CDR2 SQIVND (reference sequence). The CDR3, as DNA: TGTGCCAGTAGATCGGCGGGGGAGATCACAGATACGCAGTATTTT. As protein: CASRSAGEITDTQYF.

A few counts support this clone. The V call is TRBV10-3, the J call TRBJ2-7, with D uncertain. Germline CDR1 reads ENHRY; CDR2 reads SYGVKD. The V end was cut by 8 bases, the J end by 5 bases, with 19 bases between. The CDR3 extends over 14 amino acids. The CDR3, as DNA: TGTGCCATCCAGTCCGGGCCCCTGTTGCACGAGCAGTACTTC. Translated, it gives CAIQSGPLLHEQYF.

The table lists this clone with a few counts. This chain links TRBV2 with TRBJ1-1; tentative D call: TRBD1 (6 bases). There are 13 residues in the CDR3. Germline V lookup: CDR1 SNHLY, CDR2 FYNNEI. V was shortened by 6 bases and J by 1 base, with 9 bases between the two germline ends. The CDR3 here is CASSLGQNTEAFF. In DNA, the CDR3 is TGTGCCAGCAGCCTGGGACAGAACACTGAAGCTTTCTTT.

This clone was found a few times. This sequence joins TRBV4-1 and TRBJ1-2; D is possibly TRBD1 (5 bases). The CDR3 length is 16 residues. Trimming cost V 5 bases and J 2 bases, with 18 bases left between them. Germline V gene lookup returns CDR1 MGHRA and CDR2 YSYEKL. Here the CDR3 reads CASSTRDGSLNYGYTF. CDR3 sequence (DNA): TGCGCCAGCAGCACGCGGGACGGATCATTAAACTATGGCTACACCTTC.

This chain uses TRBV6-1 with TRBJ2-7; 7 bases agree with TRBD1. The V gene end was trimmed by 4 bases and the J gene end by 0 bases; junction bases not matched to a gene: 9. The CDR3 is 16 residues long. Germline CDR1 MNHNS, CDR2 SASEGT. The CDR3 loop reads CASSGPLQGNSYEQYF. For the CDR3, the DNA is TGTGCCAGCAGTGGGCCGTTACAGGGGAACTCCTACGAGCAGTACTTC.

The chain uses TRBV5-1 and TRBJ1-6; D may be TRBD1 (5 bases). There are 17 residues in the CDR3. Germline CDR1 reads SGHRS; CDR2 reads YFSETQ. Between the trimmed V and J ends, which lost 3 bases and 0 bases, there was a span of 13 bases. This CDR3 is CASSSGTSSSYNSPLHF. The CDR3 DNA sequence: TGCGCCAGCAGCTCCGGGACGTCGAGCTCCTATAATTCACCCCTCCACTTT.